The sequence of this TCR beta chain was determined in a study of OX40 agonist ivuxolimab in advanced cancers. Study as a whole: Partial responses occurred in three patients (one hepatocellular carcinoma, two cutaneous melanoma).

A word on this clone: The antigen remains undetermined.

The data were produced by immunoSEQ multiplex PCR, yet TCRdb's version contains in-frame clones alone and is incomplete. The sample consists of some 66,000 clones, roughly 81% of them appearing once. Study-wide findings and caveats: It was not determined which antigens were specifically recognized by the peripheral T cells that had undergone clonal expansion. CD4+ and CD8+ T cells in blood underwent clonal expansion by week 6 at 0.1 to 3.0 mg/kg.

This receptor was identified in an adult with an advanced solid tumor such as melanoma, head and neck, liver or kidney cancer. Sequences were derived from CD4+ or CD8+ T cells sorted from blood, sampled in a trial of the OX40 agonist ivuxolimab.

The CDR3 DNA sequence: TGCGCCAGCAGCCCCACTGTTGGAGGGGGCCAAGAGACCCAGTACTTC. Its translation: CASSPTVGGGQETQYF. The gene calls are TRBV5-1 and TRBJ2-5; D tentatively reads TRBD1 or TRBD2 (6 bases each). Germline V CDR1 and CDR2: SGHRS, YFSETQ. The CDR3 runs 16 residues. The V end was cut by 4 bases, the J end by 1 base, with 17 bases between.